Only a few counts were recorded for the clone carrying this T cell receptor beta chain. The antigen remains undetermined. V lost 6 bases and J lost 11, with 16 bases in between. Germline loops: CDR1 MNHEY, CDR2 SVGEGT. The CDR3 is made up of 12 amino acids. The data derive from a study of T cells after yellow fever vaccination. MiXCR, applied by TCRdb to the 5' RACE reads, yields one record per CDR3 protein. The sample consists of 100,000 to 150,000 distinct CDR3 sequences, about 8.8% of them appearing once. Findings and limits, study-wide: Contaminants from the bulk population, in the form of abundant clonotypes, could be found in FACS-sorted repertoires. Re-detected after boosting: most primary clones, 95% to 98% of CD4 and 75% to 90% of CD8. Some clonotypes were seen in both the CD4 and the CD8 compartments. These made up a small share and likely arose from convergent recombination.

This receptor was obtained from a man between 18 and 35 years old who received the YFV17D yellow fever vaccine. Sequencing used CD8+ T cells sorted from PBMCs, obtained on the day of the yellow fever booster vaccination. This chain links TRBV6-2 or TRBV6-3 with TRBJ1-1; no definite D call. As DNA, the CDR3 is TGTGCCAGCAGCTCCGGCCCTCCCCGGGCTTTCTTT. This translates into CASSSGPPRAFF.